Here is one T cell receptor (beta chain) with its context. Its antigen is unknown. No much larger clone is present one base from it, and per-base qualities are unavailable. Ficoll-Paque density gradient centrifugation was the method used to isolate PBMCs. The data were obtained in a study of T-cell memory formation after mild COVID-19 (dated by TCRdb to the early 2020s). A note on the overall study: TCR sequence clusters from the two donors were largely donor specific. In a couple of donors, T-cell clones that expanded and contracted after mild COVID-19 were tracked by sequencing TCRalpha and TCRbeta repertoires over time. Two young, previously healthy adult volunteers made up the cohort, one male and one female. On the study overall, not on this receptor specifically: Clones that contracted from day 15 to 85 showed balanced CD4/CD8 phenotypes, whereas a second wave of clones that expanded from day 15 to 37 leaned towards CD4+. Some responding clones were detected in pre-infection memory, which suggested that pre-existing cross-reactive memory T cells had joined the SARS-CoV-2 response. Contracting CD4+ clones appeared mostly in the CM and EM memory subsets, whereas CD8+ clones were enriched in EMRA. Only a couple of mild cases were covered by the study, and larger cohorts that include severe cases with pre-infection samples were considered necessary. Whether the second-wave clones peaking on day 37 were SARS-CoV-2 specific was not confirmed.

Sequenced using an Illumina NovaSeq 6000. TCRalpha and TCRbeta cDNA libraries were built by 5'RACE with constant-segment primers, adding sample barcodes and unique molecular identifiers. Trizol reagent was used to extract RNA from every sample. Libraries were amplified in two PCR steps, with a second sample barcode and Illumina TruSeq adapters added in the second step. Sequencing of the libraries was done on an Illumina NovaSeq, producing 2 x 150 bp paired-end reads. Regarding the original processing steps: With migec v1.2.7, reads were demultiplexed and then collapsed into UMI-guided consensus sequences. Using mixcr v2.1.11, UMI consensuses were aligned to TRA and TRB V and J templates and then assembled into clonotypes. A clonotype was counted as expanded or contracted only when both edgeR and NoisET called the clonotype significant, with the noise models trained on biological replicates. For edgeR calls, a false discovery rate-adjusted p below 0.01 and a log2 fold-change threshold of 1 were applied. PCA with hierarchical clustering of max-normalized trajectories of the 1000 most abundant clonotypes was used as exploratory dynamics analysis. The CD4 or CD8 phenotype of responding clones was assigned using the separately sequenced CD4+ and CD8+ repertoires. TCRdb reprocessed the public reads (quality trimming at Q25 with fastp, clone calling with MiXCR) and kept in-frame beta chains. Rows with a matching CDR3 protein are joined into one entry that keeps the most common DNA and genes. The authors' filters were not applied to this entry. For this sample the table gives about 430,000 distinct CDR3 sequences, of which more than 15% were detected only once. Under 25% of the sample is in the top ten clones.

This TCR came from a man in his late teens or twenties who had mild COVID-19 (a few samples of this study predate the infection). The sample titles of this study are shuffled in the database, so cell type and time point are left out; the donor was told from shared clones. The sequenced sample consisted of PBMCs or a T cell subset sorted from them (not recorded which).

The CDR3 protein sequence reads: CASRSADGDYKTQYF. The bases read TGCGCCAGCAGATCTGCGGACGGCGACTACAAGACCCAGTACTTC. The rearrangement combines TRBV10-1 with TRBJ2-5; TRBD2 is possibly the D segment (5 matching bases). Trimming takes 6 bases from V and 6 bases from J, and the germline ends sit 20 bases apart. Based on the germline V gene (reference sequence), the CDR1 and CDR2 sequences are WNHNN and SYGVQD. Inclusive of the bounding cysteine and phenylalanine, the CDR3 is 15 residues long. This entry keeps only the CDR3 DNA: 45 bases, framed from base 1.